This T cell receptor (beta chain) derives from a study of cytomegalovirus exposure and HLA in healthy donors. Study findings and constraints: Presence/absence analyses took donor sequencing depth as roughly uniform.

V shed 3 bases and J shed 4 bases, with 12 bases lying between them. This CDR3 spans 14 amino acids. From germline, CDR1 is MDHEN and CDR2 SYDVKM. Amplification used 60 Vbeta primers and 13 Jbeta primers. Some clones are missing from TCRdb's copy, which holds only in-frame ones; the method was immunoSEQ multiplex PCR. Of about 160,000 clones listed, roughly 82% are singletons. To note about this clone: What it binds is not known.

The receptor was isolated from a girl aged 5 to 17 in good health and CMV-seropositive. The material sequenced was PBMCs. The rearrangement joins TRBV28 to TRBJ1-1; TRBD1 might be the D (5 bases). The DNA of the CDR3 is TGTGCCAGCAGTTTGCGGGGCGGCGGCACTGAAGCTTTCTTT. It codes for CASSLRGGGTEAFF.